A single T cell receptor (beta chain) is shown here with its context. Its antigen is still unknown. These data are taken from a study of blood T cells in healthy people across ages. Background on the study: About one barcoded TCR beta cDNA was captured per two T cells. Study results and limitations: Diversity was higher, and naive CD4+ cells more numerous, in long-lived donors than in aged donors.

The V and J ends lost 5 bases and 1 base respectively, with 15 bases between them. There are 15 residues in the CDR3. Germline V gene data show CDR1 as SGHTA and CDR2 as FQGNSA. For the second PCR, which ran for about 7 to 11 cycles, a sample-barcoded 5' primer and a J-beta primer mix were used. TCRdb recomputed calls from the 5' RACE reads with MiXCR, one row per CDR3 protein. The sample lists a few hundred thousand distinct CDR3 sequences, roughly 29% occurring once. Individuals who donated were healthy Caucasians from Russia aged roughly 6 to 90. Every donor provided roughly 9.1 milliliters of peripheral blood.

The sequence was obtained from an older woman in good health. The sequenced sample consisted of blood. The chain employs TRBV7-2 and TRBJ2-7, with D possibly TRBD1 on 7 matching bases. This CDR3 is CASSPGGTLSYEQYF. DNA for the CDR3: TGTGCCAGCAGCCCAGGGGGGACGCTTTCCTACGAGCAGTACTTC.